Included here is one T cell receptor (beta chain) sequence, with context. This clone was observed once. The specificity of this receptor is unknown. Base qualities are not at hand, and no much larger clone is one base apart. V is reduced by 5 bases and J by 5 bases, leaving a spacing of 16 bases between them. The CDR3 contains 14 residues, cysteine and phenylalanine counted. Only CDR3 DNA is held: 42 bases, read in frame from base 1. The germline V gene specifies SGHDT as CDR1 and YYEEEE as CDR2. The data stem from a study of blood T cell repertoires in COVID-19 (dated by TCRdb to the early 2020s). Turning to the overall study: Samples from collaborators originated in the United States, Italy and Spain and spanned both the acute and convalescent phases of COVID-19. The repertoires were released in a freely available public database intended as a resource for research on the immune response to SARS-CoV-2. HLA class I and class II types, where available, came from metadata supplied by the sample provider rather than from assay-based typing. The prospective study material was composed of cDNA or gDNA derived from T cells, B-cell-depleted T cells, or PBMCs. Deeply sampled blood TCRbeta repertoires from subjects exposed to, actively infected with, or recovered from COVID-19 were included in the dataset. Samples came from the ongoing ImmuneRACE study (first 160 participants) plus 1,254 subjects from 6 global collaborators. Sample metadata almost always included a de-identified subject ID, COVID-19 status, age in years and sex.

Whole blood was collected in K2EDTA tubes by collaborating institutions according to the institutions' own protocols. For TCRbeta analysis, collaborator samples were shipped as frozen whole blood, as isolated PBMCs, or as DNA extracted from either sample type. Study-level results and caveats: The quantity of clinical and demographic metadata differed by source and by participant and was supplied without curation.

TCRbeta CDR3 regions were amplified from genomic DNA using the immunoSEQ Assay, a bias-controlled multiplex PCR. The original methods were these. Nucleated cell counts per sample were estimated from amplification of reference gene primers within the assay. Sequence reads were collapsed and filtered to measure the absolute abundance of every unique TCRbeta CDR3 rearrangement. Productive Simpson clonality was computed per sample as the square root of Simpson's diversity index over productive rearrangements. TCRdb stores this immuneACCESS table with in-frame sequences only. Part of the clones is absent; in the studies checked, under half of the shortfall reflects unresolved V genes, and no reason is known for the rest. The DNA was the basis for D and trimming; V, J and clone size are from that table. The sample has under 95,000 clones on record, around 80% of them singletons. About 10% of the sample is taken by the ten largest.

The source material was peripheral blood. The TCR comes from a man between 65 and 85 years old with acute or convalescent COVID-19. The V and J segments used are TRBV5-6 and TRBJ1-2; 5 matching bases give a weak D call of TRBD1. The CDR3 reads as follows: CASRRWGVSYGYTF. DNA sequence: TGTGCCAGCAGACGATGGGGGGTAAGTTATGGCTACACCTTC.